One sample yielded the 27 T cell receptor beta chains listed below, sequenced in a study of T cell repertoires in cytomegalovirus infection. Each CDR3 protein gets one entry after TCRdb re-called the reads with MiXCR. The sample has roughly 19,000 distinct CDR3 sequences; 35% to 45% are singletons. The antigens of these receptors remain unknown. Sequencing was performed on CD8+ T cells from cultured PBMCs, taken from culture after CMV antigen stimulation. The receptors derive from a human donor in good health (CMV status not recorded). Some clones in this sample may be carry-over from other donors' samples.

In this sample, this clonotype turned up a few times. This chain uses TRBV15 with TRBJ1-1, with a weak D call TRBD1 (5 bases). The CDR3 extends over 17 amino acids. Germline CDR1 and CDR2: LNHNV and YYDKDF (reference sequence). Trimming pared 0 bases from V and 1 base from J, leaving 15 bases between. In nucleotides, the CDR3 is TGTGCCACCAGCAGAGATCGGTGGGTGGGGGGGAACACTGAAGCTTTCTTT. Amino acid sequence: CATSRDRWVGGNTEAFF. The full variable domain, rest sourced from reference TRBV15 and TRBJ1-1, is DAMVIQNPRYQVTQFGKPVTLSCSQTLNHNVMYWYQQKSSQAPKLLFHYYDKDFNNEADTPDNFQSRRPNTSFCFLDIRSPGLGDTAMYLCATSRDRWVGGNTEAFFGQGTRLTVV.

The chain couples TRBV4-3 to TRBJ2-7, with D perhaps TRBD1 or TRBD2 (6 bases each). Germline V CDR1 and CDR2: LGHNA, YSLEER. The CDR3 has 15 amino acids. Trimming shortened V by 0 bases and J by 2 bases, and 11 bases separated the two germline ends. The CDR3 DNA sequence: TGCGCCAGCAGCCAAGATTCGGGGGCCGCCTACGAGCAGTACTTC. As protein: CASSQDSGAAYEQYF.

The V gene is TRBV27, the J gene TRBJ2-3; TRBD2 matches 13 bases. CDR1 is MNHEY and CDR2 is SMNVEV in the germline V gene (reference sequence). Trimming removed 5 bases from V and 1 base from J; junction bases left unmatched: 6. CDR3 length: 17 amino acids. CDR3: CASSPWTSGGRTDTQYF. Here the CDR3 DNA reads TGTGCCAGCAGTCCCTGGACTAGCGGGGGCCGCACAGATACGCAGTATTTT.

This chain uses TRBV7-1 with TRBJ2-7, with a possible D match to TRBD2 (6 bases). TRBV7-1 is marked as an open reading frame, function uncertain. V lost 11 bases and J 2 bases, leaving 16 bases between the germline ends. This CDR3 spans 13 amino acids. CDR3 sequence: CAGGNSNAYEQYF. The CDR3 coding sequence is TGTGCCGGGGGGAACTCGAATGCCTACGAGCAGTACTTC.

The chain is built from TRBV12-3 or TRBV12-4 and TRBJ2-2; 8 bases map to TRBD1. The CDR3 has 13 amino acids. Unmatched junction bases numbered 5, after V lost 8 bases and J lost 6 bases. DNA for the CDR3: TGTGCCAGCGGGGGACAGGAGGCCGGGGAGCTGTTTTTT. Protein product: CASGGQEAGELFF.

CDR3 sequence reads: CASSPTGFSYEQYF. CDR3 nucleotide sequence: TGTGCCAGCAGCCCAACGGGATTCTCCTACGAGCAGTACTTC. The chain links TRBV5-6 to TRBJ2-7; the D gene is possibly TRBD2 (5 bases). This CDR3 is 14 amino acids long. The V end lost 4 bases, the J end lost 0 bases, and 11 bases lay between the germline ends. CDR1 is SGHDT, CDR2 YYEEEE, per germline.

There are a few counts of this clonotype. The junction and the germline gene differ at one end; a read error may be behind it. The CDR3 protein is CASSVTGTANTEAFF. DNA for the CDR3: TGTGCCAGCAGCGTAACCGGGACGGCGAACACTGAAGCTTTCTTT. V gene TRBV7-3 combines with J gene TRBJ1-1, with D possibly TRBD1 on 5 matching bases. This CDR3 has 15 residues. CDR1 and CDR2 (germline): SGHTA, FQGTGA. The whole variable domain, remainder taken from reference TRBV7-3 and TRBJ1-1, is GAGVSQTPSNKVTEKGKYVELRCDPISGHTALYWYRQSLGQGPEFLIYFQGTGAADDSGLPNDRFFAVRPEGSVSTLKIQRTERGDSAVYLCASSVTGTANTEAFFGQGTRLTVV.

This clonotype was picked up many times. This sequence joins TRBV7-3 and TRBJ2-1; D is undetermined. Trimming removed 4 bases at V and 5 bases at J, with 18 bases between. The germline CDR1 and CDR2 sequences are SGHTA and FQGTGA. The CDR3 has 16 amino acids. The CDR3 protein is CASSYRLGSPNNEQFF. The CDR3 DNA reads TGTGCCAGCAGCTATAGACTGGGAAGTCCTAACAATGAGCAGTTCTTC.

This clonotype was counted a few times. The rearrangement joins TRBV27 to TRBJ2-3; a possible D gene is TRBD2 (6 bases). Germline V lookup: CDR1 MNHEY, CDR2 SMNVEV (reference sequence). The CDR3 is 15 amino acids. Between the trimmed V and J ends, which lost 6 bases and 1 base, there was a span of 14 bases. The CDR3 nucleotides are TGTGCCAGCAGAACGGGGGAAATCGGCACAGATACGCAGTATTTT. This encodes CASRTGEIGTDTQYF.

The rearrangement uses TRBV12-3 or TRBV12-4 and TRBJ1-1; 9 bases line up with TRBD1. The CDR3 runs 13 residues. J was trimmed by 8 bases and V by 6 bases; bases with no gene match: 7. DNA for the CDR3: TGTGCCAGCAGCACTACAGGGGGCGAGGAAGCTTTCTTT. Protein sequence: CASSTTGGEEAFF.

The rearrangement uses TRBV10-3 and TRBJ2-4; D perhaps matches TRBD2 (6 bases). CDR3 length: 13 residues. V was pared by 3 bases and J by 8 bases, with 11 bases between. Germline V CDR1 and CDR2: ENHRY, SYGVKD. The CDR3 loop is CAISDTSTDIQYF. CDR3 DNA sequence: TGTGCCATCAGTGATACTAGCACTGACATTCAGTACTTC.

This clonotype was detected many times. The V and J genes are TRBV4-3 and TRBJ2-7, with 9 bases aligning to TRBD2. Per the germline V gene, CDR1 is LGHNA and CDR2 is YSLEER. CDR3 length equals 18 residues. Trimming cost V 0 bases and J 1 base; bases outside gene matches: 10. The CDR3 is CASSQDSSLAGQSYEQYF. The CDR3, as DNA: TGCGCCAGCAGCCAAGACTCCAGCCTAGCGGGACAATCCTACGAGCAGTACTTC.

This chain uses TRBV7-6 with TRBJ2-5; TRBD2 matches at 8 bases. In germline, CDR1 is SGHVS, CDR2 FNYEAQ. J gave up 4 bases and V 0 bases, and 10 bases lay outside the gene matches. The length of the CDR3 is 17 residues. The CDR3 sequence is CASSLAWRGAGGETQYF. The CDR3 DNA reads TGTGCCAGCAGCTTAGCTTGGCGGGGGGCCGGAGGAGAGACCCAGTACTTC. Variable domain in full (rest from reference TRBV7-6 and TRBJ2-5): GAGVSQSPRYKVTKRGQDVALRCDPISGHVSLYWYRQALGQGPEFLTYFNYEAQQDKSGLPNDRFSAERPEGSISTLTIQRTEQRDSAMYRCASSLAWRGAGGETQYFGPGTRLLVL.

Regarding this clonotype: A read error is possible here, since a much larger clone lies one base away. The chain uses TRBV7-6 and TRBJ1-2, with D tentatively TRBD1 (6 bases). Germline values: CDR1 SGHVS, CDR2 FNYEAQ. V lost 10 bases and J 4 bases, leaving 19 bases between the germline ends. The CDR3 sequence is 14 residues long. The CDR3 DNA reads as TGTGCCAACAGTCCCCCAGGGGCTACCTATGGCTACACCTTC. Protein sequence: CANSPPGATYGYTF. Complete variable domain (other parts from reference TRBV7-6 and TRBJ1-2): GAGVSQSPRYKVTKRGQDVALRCDPISGHVSLYWYRQALGQGPEFLTYFNYEAQQDKSGLPNDRFSAERPEGSISTLTIQRTEQRDSAMYRCANSPPGATYGYTFGSGTRLTVV.

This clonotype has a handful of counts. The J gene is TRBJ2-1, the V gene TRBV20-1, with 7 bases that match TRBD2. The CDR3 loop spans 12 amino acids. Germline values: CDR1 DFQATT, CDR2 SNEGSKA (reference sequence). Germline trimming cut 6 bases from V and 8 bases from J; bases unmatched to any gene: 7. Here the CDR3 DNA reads TGCAGTGCGCCCGGACTAGTTTATGAGCAGTTCTTC. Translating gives CSAPGLVYEQFF.

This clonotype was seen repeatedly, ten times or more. In DNA form, the CDR3 reads TGTGCCAGCAGTTCCCCGATCTCGGGTGGCGAGCAGTACTTC. Translating it yields CASSSPISGGEQYF. The V and J genes are TRBV7-9 and TRBJ2-7; unclear D gene. Between the trimmed V and J ends, which lost 6 bases and 6 bases, there was a span of 18 bases. The germline V gene encodes CDR1 SEHNR and CDR2 FQNEAQ (reference sequence). The CDR3 contains 14 residues. The full variable domain, completed using reference TRBV7-9 and TRBJ2-7, is DTGVSQNPRHKITKRGQNVTFRCDPISEHNRLYWYRQTLGQGPEFLTYFQNEAQLEKSRLLSDRFSAERPKGSFSTLEIQRTEQGDSAMYLCASSSPISGGEQYFGPGTRLTVT.

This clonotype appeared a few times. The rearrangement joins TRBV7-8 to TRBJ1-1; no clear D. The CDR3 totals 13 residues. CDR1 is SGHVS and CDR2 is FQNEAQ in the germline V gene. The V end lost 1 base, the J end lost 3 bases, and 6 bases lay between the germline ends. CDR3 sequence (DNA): TGTGCCAGCAGCTTAGGTCTAGACACTGAAGCTTTCTTT. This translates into CASSLGLDTEAFF.

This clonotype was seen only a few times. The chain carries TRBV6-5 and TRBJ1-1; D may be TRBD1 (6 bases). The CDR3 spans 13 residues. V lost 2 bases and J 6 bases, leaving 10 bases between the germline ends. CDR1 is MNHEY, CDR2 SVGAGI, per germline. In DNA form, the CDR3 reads TGTGCCAGCAGTTACGGGGGGCGGCCTGAAGCTTTCTTT. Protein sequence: CASSYGGRPEAFF.

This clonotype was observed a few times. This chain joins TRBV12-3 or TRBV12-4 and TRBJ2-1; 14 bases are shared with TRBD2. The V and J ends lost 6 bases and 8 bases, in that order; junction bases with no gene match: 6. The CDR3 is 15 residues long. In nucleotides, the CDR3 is TGTGCCAGCAGCCCCGGGACTAGCGGGAGAGATGAGCAGTTCTTC. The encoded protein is CASSPGTSGRDEQFF.

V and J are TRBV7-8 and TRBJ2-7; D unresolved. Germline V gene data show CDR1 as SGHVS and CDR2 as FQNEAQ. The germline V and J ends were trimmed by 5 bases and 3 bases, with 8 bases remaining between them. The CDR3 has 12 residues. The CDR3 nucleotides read TGTGCCAGCAGCGCCGGAGACTACGAGCAGTACTTC. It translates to CASSAGDYEQYF.

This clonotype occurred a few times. CDR3 region: CASSLGTSGSLEQYF. For the CDR3, the DNA is TGTGCCAGCAGCTTAGGGACTAGCGGGAGTCTCGAGCAGTACTTC. The V call is TRBV7-8, the J call TRBJ2-7, with TRBD2 matching 13 bases. J was trimmed by 6 bases and V by 1 base; bases with no gene match: 3. CDR1 is SGHVS and CDR2 is FQNEAQ in the germline V gene. CDR3 length: 15 amino acids.

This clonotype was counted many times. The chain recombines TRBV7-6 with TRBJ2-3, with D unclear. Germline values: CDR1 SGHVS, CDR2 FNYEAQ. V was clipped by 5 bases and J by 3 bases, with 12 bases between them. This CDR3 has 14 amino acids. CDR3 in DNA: TGTGCCAGCAGCGGAGAGTACCAAACAGATACGCAGTATTTT. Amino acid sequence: CASSGEYQTDTQYF.

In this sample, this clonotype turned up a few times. CDR3 region: CASSPTRAGPVASNSPLHF. In DNA, the CDR3 is TGTGCCAGCTCACCCACTAGGGCAGGCCCCGTTGCCTCTAATTCACCCCTCCACTTT. J is TRBJ1-6 and V is TRBV18; no definite D call. There are 19 residues in the CDR3. Germline CDR1 reads KGHSH; CDR2 reads LQKENI. The V gene lost 3 bases and the J gene lost 6 bases, with 24 bases spanning the gap.

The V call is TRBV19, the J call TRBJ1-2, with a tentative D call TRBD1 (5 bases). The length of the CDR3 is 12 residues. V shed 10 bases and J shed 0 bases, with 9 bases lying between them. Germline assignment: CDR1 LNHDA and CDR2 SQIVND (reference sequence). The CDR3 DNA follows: TGTGCCACGGGACCCCCTAACTATGGCTACACCTTC. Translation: CATGPPNYGYTF.

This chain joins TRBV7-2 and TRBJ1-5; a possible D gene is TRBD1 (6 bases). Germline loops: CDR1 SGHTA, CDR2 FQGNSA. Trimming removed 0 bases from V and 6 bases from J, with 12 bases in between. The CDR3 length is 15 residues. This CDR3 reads CASSLAKGGPQPQHF. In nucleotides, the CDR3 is TGTGCCAGCAGCTTAGCGAAGGGGGGGCCTCAGCCCCAGCATTTT.

The CDR3 nucleotides read TGTGCCAGTAGTAGGGGACTAGCGCAGGACGATGAGCAGTTCTTC. Translation: CASSRGLAQDDEQFF. V is TRBV19 and J is TRBJ2-1; TRBD2 agrees at 10 bases. Germline V gene lookup returns CDR1 LNHDA and CDR2 SQIVND (reference sequence). The CDR3 is 15 amino acids. With V trimmed by 4 bases and J by 8 bases, 8 bases remained unmatched.

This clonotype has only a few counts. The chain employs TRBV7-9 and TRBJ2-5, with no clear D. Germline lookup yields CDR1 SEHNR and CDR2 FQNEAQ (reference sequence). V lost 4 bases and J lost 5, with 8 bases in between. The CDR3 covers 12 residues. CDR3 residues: CASSSQPETQYF. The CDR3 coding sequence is TGTGCCAGCAGCTCACAACCCGAGACCCAGTACTTC. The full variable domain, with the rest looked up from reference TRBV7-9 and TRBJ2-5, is DTGVSQNPRHKITKRGQNVTFRCDPISEHNRLYWYRQTLGQGPEFLTYFQNEAQLEKSRLLSDRFSAERPKGSFSTLEIQRTEQGDSAMYLCASSSQPETQYFGPGTRLLVL.